This T cell receptor beta chain is drawn from a study of Graves' ophthalmopathy and Graves' hyperthyroidism. Overall study results and limits: Ophthalmopathy was separated from stable hyperthyroidism by a 13-signature model with 85% to 90% sensitivity and 75% to 83% specificity. Forecasting of ophthalmopathy progression by the model achieved roughly 69% sensitivity and approximately 72% specificity.

Ten or more counts support this clonotype. The antigen remains unidentified. Per the germline V gene, CDR1 is GTSNPN and CDR2 is SVGIG (reference sequence). With 6 bases clipped from V and 3 bases from J, the junction kept 3 bases outside the gene matches. CDR3 length: 12 amino acids. From RNA, the CDR3 regions of TCR beta chains were amplified and sequenced. Amplification began with first-round RT-PCR using HTBI primers, then second-round multiplex PCR was performed. From the multiplex PCR reads, TCRdb called clonotypes with MiXCR, one entry per CDR3 protein. The data contain a few hundred thousand distinct CDR3 sequences, around a sixth of them singletons. Other autoimmune diseases, uncontrolled infections, pregnancy or lactation ruled patients out of participation.

This chain joins TRBV30 and TRBJ1-2; 8 positions match TRBD1. Sequencing used peripheral blood. The clonotype was recovered from an adult man with Graves' ophthalmopathy. The CDR3 region is CACRTGHYGYTF. CDR3 sequence (DNA): TGTGCCTGTAGGACAGGGCACTATGGCTACACCTTC.